One sample yielded the 6 T cell receptor beta chains listed below, sequenced in a study of blood T cell repertoires in COVID-19. The data were produced by immunoSEQ multiplex PCR, yet TCRdb's version contains in-frame clones alone and is incomplete. The sample contains a few hundred thousand clones, more than 85% of which appear only once. Material for sequencing was PBMCs or T cells enriched from blood (not recorded which). These receptor sequences come from a woman in her twenties or thirties who had recovered from COVID-19.

The V and J genes are TRBV6-2 or TRBV6-3 and TRBJ2-5; 7 bases agree with TRBD2. Trimming removed 5 bases from V and 9 bases from J; junction bases left unmatched: 3. The CDR3 covers 11 residues. Germline V gene sequence: CDR1 MNHEY, CDR2 SVGEGT. The CDR3 spells CASSGGVPQYF. The CDR3, as DNA: TGTGCCAGCAGTGGGGGGGTCCCCCAGTACTTC.

The genes are TRBV2 and TRBJ2-6; D gene uncertain. Germline V gene data show CDR1 as SNHLY and CDR2 as FYNNEI. This CDR3 region has 19 residues. The V gene lost 1 base and the J gene lost 0 bases, with 16 bases spanning the gap. CDR3 in DNA: TGTGCCAGCAGTGAAGAAGTGGCAGCGCTTAGCTCTGGGGCCAACGTCCTGACTTTC. Protein: CASSEEVAALSSGANVLTF.

The chain combines TRBV4-1 with TRBJ1-2; D is unclear. This CDR3 region has 16 residues. The V gene's germline CDR1 is MGHRA and CDR2 YSYEKL. V was cut by 0 bases and J by 0 bases, with 11 bases left in between. The CDR3 region is CASSQEVFGANYGYTF. The CDR3 bases are TGCGCCAGCAGCCAAGAGGTATTCGGGGCTAACTATGGCTACACCTTC.

The chain employs TRBV11-2 and TRBJ1-5, with a possible D match to TRBD1 (6 bases). Germline CDR1 reads SGHAT; CDR2 reads FQNNGV. This CDR3 is 14 amino acids long. The V gene lost 5 bases and the J gene lost 6 bases, with 14 bases spanning the gap. This CDR3 is CASSPGQRGQPQHF. The CDR3, as DNA: TGTGCCAGCAGCCCTGGACAGAGGGGTCAGCCCCAGCATTTT.

V gene TRBV6-1 combines with J gene TRBJ2-3, with TRBD2 as a possible D gene (6 bases). Trimming removed 1 base at V and 6 bases at J, with 8 bases between. This CDR3 is 13 amino acids long. In germline, CDR1 is MNHNS, CDR2 SASEGT. This CDR3 is CASSEGGVDTQYF. CDR3 sequence (DNA): TGTGCCAGCAGTGAAGGGGGGGTGGATACGCAGTATTTT.

V and J are TRBV30 and TRBJ1-5, with 8 positions matching TRBD1. With 1 base clipped from V and 2 bases from J, the junction kept 4 bases outside the gene matches. Germline CDR1 is GTSNPN and CDR2 is SVGIG (reference sequence). The CDR3 covers 15 residues. In nucleotides, the CDR3 is TGTGCCTGGAGTGGACAGGGGCCAGGCAATCAGCCCCAGCATTTT. This codes for CAWSGQGPGNQPQHF. The variable domain in full, with the rest retrieved from reference TRBV30 and TRBJ1-5, is SQTIHQWPATLVQPVGSPLSLECTVEGTSNPNLYWYRQAAGRGLQLLFYSVGIGQISSEVPQNLSASRPQDRQFILSSKKLLLSDSGFYLCAWSGQGPGNQPQHFGDGTRLSIL.